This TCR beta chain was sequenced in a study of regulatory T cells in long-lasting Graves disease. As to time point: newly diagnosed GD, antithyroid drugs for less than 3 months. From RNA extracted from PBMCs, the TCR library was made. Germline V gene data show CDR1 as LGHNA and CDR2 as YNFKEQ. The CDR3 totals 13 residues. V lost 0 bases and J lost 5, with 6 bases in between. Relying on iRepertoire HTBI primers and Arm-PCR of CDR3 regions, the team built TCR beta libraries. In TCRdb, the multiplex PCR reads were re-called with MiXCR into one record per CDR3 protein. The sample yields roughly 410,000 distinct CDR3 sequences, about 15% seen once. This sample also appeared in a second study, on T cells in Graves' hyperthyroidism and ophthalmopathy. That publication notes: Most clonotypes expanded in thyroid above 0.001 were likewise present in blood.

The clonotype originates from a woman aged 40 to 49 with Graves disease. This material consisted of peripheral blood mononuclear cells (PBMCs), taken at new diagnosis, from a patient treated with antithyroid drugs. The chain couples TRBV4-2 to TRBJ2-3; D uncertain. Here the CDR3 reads CASSQDLQDTQYF. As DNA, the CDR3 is TGTGCCAGCAGCCAAGATCTCCAAGATACGCAGTATTTT.